This is a list of T cell receptor beta chains from one sample in a study of cytomegalovirus exposure and HLA in healthy donors. Produced via immunoSEQ multiplex PCR; TCRdb's table is partial and in-frame only. In the table there are under 200,000 clones, roughly four fifths of which are singletons. The sequencing sample was made of PBMCs. All receptors come from a woman aged 45-59 years in good health and CMV-seronegative. Both conserved end residues are part of each CDR3. D genes are given only for firm matches. Rows give clone size only sometimes, using once, few, many, or a class for an expanded clone.

>TRBV6-5|.|TRBJ1-1|TRBD1
TGTGCCAGCAGCCTTGACAGGGACACTGAAGCTTTCTTT
CASSLDRDTEAFF
>TRBV7-2|.|TRBJ1-2|.
TGTGCCAGCAGTTCCGTGGGGGCGGTTGGCTACACCTTC
CASSSVGAVGYTF
>TRBV5-6|.|TRBJ2-3|.
TGTGCCAGCAGCTTGATTGAGACAGCAGCGCAGTATTTT
CASSLIETAAQYF
>TRBV7-9|.|TRBJ1-4|.
TGTGCCAGCAGCCGGGTCCCCAATGAAAAACTGTTTTTT
CASSRVPNEKLFF
>TRBV6-1|.|TRBJ1-5|.
TGTGCCACCGGGGGTGGAAGCAGCAATCAGCCCCAGCATTTT
CATGGGSSNQPQHF
>TRBV6-5|.|TRBJ2-3|TRBD2
TGTGCCAGCAGTTACTCAGCGGGGGACACAGATACGCAGTATTTT
CASSYSAGDTDTQYF
>TRBV11-2|.|TRBJ2-7|.
TGTGCCAGCAGCTTAGCTCTTTCCGAGCAGTACTTC
CASSLALSEQYF
>TRBV6-1|.|TRBJ2-7|.
TGTGCCAGCAGTGAAGTGGGGCGGCAGGGAGGCGAGCAGTACTTC
CASSEVGRQGGEQYF
>TRBV27|.|TRBJ2-2|TRBD2
TGTGCCAGCAGTCGCTCTAGCGGGGTGAACACCGGGGAGCTGTTTTTT
CASSRSSGVNTGELFF
>TRBV7-8|.|TRBJ2-7|TRBD1
TGTGCCAGCAGCTTAGGTCAACAGGGGACCTACGAGCAGTACTTC
CASSLGQQGTYEQYF
>TRBV7-2|.|TRBJ2-7|.
TGTGCCAGCAGCTTAGTCGGTAGCTCCTACGAGCAGTACTTC
CASSLVGSSYEQYF
>TRBV19|.|TRBJ1-4|TRBD1
TGTGCCAGTAGTACCACAGGGGGCTCGAGTGAAAAACTGTTTTTT
CASSTTGGSSEKLFF
>TRBV5-1|.|TRBJ1-1|.
TGCGCCAGCAGCTTGGCGTTGGCGAACACTGAAGCTTTCTTT
CASSLALANTEAFF
>TRBV4-2|few|TRBJ2-2|.
TGTGCCAGCAGCCAAGAAAGCGACAGAGTGAACACCGGGGAGCTGTTTTTT
CASSQESDRVNTGELFF
>TRBV6-1|.|TRBJ2-7|TRBD1
TGTGCCAGGTCCCCTCGGGACAGATCCTACGAGCAGTACTTC
CARSPRDRSYEQYF
>TRBV27|once|TRBJ1-5|.
TGTGCCAGCAGTTTACGGGGGGATCAGCCCCAGCATTTT
CASSLRGDQPQHF
>TRBV6-1|.|TRBJ1-1|.
TGTGCCGCGAGACAGTCGAACACTGAAGCTTTCTTT
CAARQSNTEAFF
>TRBV7-2|.|TRBJ2-1|TRBD2
TGTGCCAGCAGCTTAGAGCTAGCGGGAAACAATGAGCAGTTCTTC
CASSLELAGNNEQFF
>TRBV7-9|few|TRBJ2-7|.
TGTGCCAGCAGCGGCCGAGACAGCCCTTCCTACGAGCAGTACTTC
CASSGRDSPSYEQYF
>TRBV9|once|TRBJ1-2|TRBD1
TGTGCCAGCCGACAGGGCCTCTATGGCTACACCTTC
CASRQGLYGYTF
>TRBV23-1|.|TRBJ2-7|.
TGCGCCAGCACCACACGTTTCTACGAGCAGTACTTC
CASTTRFYEQYF
>TRBV6-6|.|TRBJ1-6|TRBD1
TGTGCCAGCAGTTACTCGCCCGACAGGGGTAGTTCACCCCTCCACTTT
CASSYSPDRGSSPLHF
>TRBV19|.|TRBJ2-1|TRBD1
TGTGCCAGTAGTTTTTCGGCAGGGGGCTTTAGTAGAATTAATGAGCAGTTCTTC
CASSFSAGGFSRINEQFF
>TRBV9|.|TRBJ2-1|.
TGTGCCAGCAGCCTAGACCCCATAGTCTACAATGAGCAGTTCTTC
CASSLDPIVYNEQFF
>TRBV9|.|TRBJ1-3|.
TGTGCCAGCAGCGAGAGCCCAAACCTAATCTCTGGAAACACCATATATTTT
CASSESPNLISGNTIYF
>TRBV27|.|TRBJ1-5|TRBD1
TGTGCCAGCAGTCGACAGGGGGCCAATCAGCCCCAGCATTTT
CASSRQGANQPQHF
>TRBV29-1|.|TRBJ1-2|.
TGCAGCGTTGATTGGGCTGGGGGGTCCGGTGGCTACACCTTC
CSVDWAGGSGGYTF
>TRBV7-9|.|TRBJ1-2|.
TGTGCCAGCAGTTGGGGCCTTGGCTACACCTTC
CASSWGLGYTF
>TRBV19|.|TRBJ2-7|.
TGTGCCAGTAGTATATTCGGGGGTGTATACGAGCAGTACTTC
CASSIFGGVYEQYF
>TRBV6-5|.|TRBJ2-7|TRBD2
TGTGCCAGCAGTTACTCCGGGACTAGCGGCTACGAGCAGTACTTC
CASSYSGTSGYEQYF
>TRBV10-1|.|TRBJ2-2|.
TGCGCCAGCAGTGACAGCACCGGGGAGCTGTTTTTT
CASSDSTGELFF
>TRBV9|.|TRBJ2-5|TRBD2
TGTGCCAGCAGCGCTGGGACTAGCGGGGGGCAGGAGACCCAGTACTTC
CASSAGTSGGQETQYF
>TRBV7-2|.|TRBJ1-1|.
TGTGCCAGCAGCTTAGTCGCGGGGGCGAACACTGAAGCTTTCTTT
CASSLVAGANTEAFF
>TRBV7-3|.|TRBJ2-2|TRBD1
TGTGCTAGCAGCTCGACAGGGACAAGGGGCACCGGGGAGCTGTTTTTT
CASSSTGTRGTGELFF
>TRBV4-1|.|TRBJ1-6|TRBD1
TGCGCCAGCAGCCCCATCGGCCGGGACAGTTCTTCACCCCTCCACTTT
CASSPIGRDSSSPLHF
>TRBV29-1|.|TRBJ2-5|.
TGCAGCGCCTCCGGGGGTGGAGAGACCCAGTACTTC
CSASGGGETQYF
>TRBV30|.|TRBJ2-2|.
TGTGCCTGGAGGAGTCTTTATGGAGCCGGGGAGCTGTTTTTT
CAWRSLYGAGELFF
>TRBV5-1|.|TRBJ2-3|TRBD2
TGCGCCAGCAGGTCTCTAGCGGGGATAACAGATACGCAGTATTTT
CASRSLAGITDTQYF
>TRBV2|.|TRBJ2-1|TRBD2
TGTGCCAGCAGTCGTAGCGGGGGCCAATCTTACAATGAGCAGTTCTTC
CASSRSGGQSYNEQFF
>TRBV11-2|.|TRBJ2-2|.
TGTGCCAGCAGCTCAATGGAGGCGCTTACCGGGGAGCTGTTTTTT
CASSSMEALTGELFF
>TRBV2|.|TRBJ2-3|.
TGTGCCAGCAGGCGAGGCACAGATACGCAGTATTTT
CASRRGTDTQYF
>TRBV7-9|.|TRBJ1-1|.
TGTTCCAGCAGCACAGAGAACACTGAAGCTTTCTTT
CSSSTENTEAFF
>TRBV14|.|TRBJ2-1|.
TGTGCCAGCAGCCAAGACGGGACATCGAGCTCCTACAATGAGCAGTTCTTC
CASSQDGTSSSYNEQFF
>TRBV6-1|.|TRBJ1-4|.
TGTGCCAGCAGTGACTCCAGCCCGGGAGGAAAACTGTTTTTT
CASSDSSPGGKLFF
>TRBV6-1|.|TRBJ2-6|TRBD2
TGTGCCAGCAGCCGGGGGGATTCTGGGGCCAACGTCCTGACTTTC
CASSRGDSGANVLTF
>TRBV12-5|few|TRBJ1-5|.
TGTGCTAGTGGTTTGGGCGTACCTAGCAATCAGCCCCAGCATTTT
CASGLGVPSNQPQHF
>TRBV28|few|TRBJ2-5|.
TGTGCCAGCAGTCTAGGGGGAGTGGGAGGGGCGAACCAAGAGACCCAGTACTTC
CASSLGGVGGANQETQYF
>TRBV7-9|.|TRBJ1-5|.
TGTGCCAGCAGGGCAGTAAGCAATCAGCCCCAGCATTTT
CASRAVSNQPQHF
>TRBV6-6|.|TRBJ1-1|TRBD1
TGTGCCAGTCCCCGGGACAGGGGGGGTGAAGCTTTCTTT
CASPRDRGGEAFF
>TRBV2|once|TRBJ1-1|.
TGTGCCAGCAGTGACAGGAAACTGAACACTGAAGCTTTCTTT
CASSDRKLNTEAFF
>TRBV9|.|TRBJ2-3|.
TGTGCCAGCACCCCAGGGCCTCGGGTCGCGCAGTATTTT
CASTPGPRVAQYF
>TRBV2|.|TRBJ1-5|.
TGTGCCAGCAGTCTAAAACAGCCCCAGCATTTT
CASSLKQPQHF
>TRBV14|.|TRBJ1-1|TRBD1
TGTGCCAGCAGCACCCGACAGGGTTACACTGAAGCTTTCTTT
CASSTRQGYTEAFF
>TRBV5-1|.|TRBJ2-7|TRBD2
TGCGCCAGCAGCTCTAGCGGCCCCTCCTACGAGCAGTACTTC
CASSSSGPSYEQYF
>TRBV4-3|.|TRBJ1-1|.
TGCGCCAGCAGCCAAGCAGAAACAGTCAACACTGAAGCTTTCTTT
CASSQAETVNTEAFF
>TRBV4-1|.|TRBJ2-5|.
TGCGCCAGCAGCCAGACACTTTCGGAGACCCAGTACTTC
CASSQTLSETQYF
>TRBV5-1|.|TRBJ2-1|.
TGCGCCAGCAGCTTGGGGCTAGGGGACAATGAGCAGTTCTTC
CASSLGLGDNEQFF
>TRBV2|.|TRBJ2-2|TRBD1
TGTGCCAGTCTCCGGGACAGGGTAAACACCGGGGAGCTGTTTTTT
CASLRDRVNTGELFF
>TRBV5-1|.|TRBJ1-2|.
TGCGCCAGCAGCTTGGAGTTGTCCGGCAGGGGTGGGGGCTACACCTTC
CASSLELSGRGGGYTF